The clone carrying this TCR beta chain was found a few times. As yet, its antigen is unknown. One entry per CDR3 protein results from TCRdb running MiXCR on the reads. The table includes around 800,000 distinct CDR3 sequences, less than 35% detected once. V lost 8 bases and J 7 bases, leaving 12 bases between the germline ends. Germline V gene lookup returns CDR1 SEHNR and CDR2 FQNEAQ (reference sequence). This CDR3 comprises 11 residues. These data originate in a study of T cell repertoires in cytomegalovirus infection. Whole-study context: Recently identified HLA-C-restricted CMV epitopes were used, and well-studied HLA-B-restricted CMV epitopes were used as well. Shared public TCR beta signatures pointed to both CMV infection and a matching HLA type. Regarding the study as a whole: Within the response measured ex vivo, HLA-C-restricted CMV-specific TCR beta clonotypes were dominant.

The sequence was collected from a human donor in good health (CMV status not recorded). Some clones in this sample may be carry-over from other donors' samples. The sequencing here drew on cultured CD8+ T cells from PBMCs, taken from culture after CMV antigen stimulation. The chain has TRBV7-9 and TRBJ2-7, with D perhaps TRBD2 (6 bases). As DNA, the CDR3 is TGTGCCAGCCTCGAAGGGAGGGAGCAGTACTTC. Protein sequence: CASLEGREQYF.